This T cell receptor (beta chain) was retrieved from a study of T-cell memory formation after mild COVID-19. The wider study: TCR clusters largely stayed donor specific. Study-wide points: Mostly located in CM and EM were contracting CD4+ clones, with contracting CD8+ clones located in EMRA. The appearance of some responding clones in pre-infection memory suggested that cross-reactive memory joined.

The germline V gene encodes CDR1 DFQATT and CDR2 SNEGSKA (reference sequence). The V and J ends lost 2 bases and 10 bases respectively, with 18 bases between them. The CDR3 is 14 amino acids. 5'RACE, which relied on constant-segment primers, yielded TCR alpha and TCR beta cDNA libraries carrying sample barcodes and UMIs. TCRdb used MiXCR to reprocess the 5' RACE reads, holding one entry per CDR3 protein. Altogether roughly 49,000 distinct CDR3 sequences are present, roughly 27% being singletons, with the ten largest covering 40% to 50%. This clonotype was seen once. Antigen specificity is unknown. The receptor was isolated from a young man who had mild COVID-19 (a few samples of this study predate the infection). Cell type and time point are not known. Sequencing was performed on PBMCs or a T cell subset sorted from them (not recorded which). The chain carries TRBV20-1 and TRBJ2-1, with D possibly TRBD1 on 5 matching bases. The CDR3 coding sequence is TGCAGTGCTAGATCGGCAGGGCAAAAGGGGGAGCAGTTCTTC. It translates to CSARSAGQKGEQFF.